This passage covers 24 T cell receptor beta chains from one sample sequenced in a study of shared clonotypes between healthy human individuals. Only in-frame clones appear in the TCRdb table, and some are missing; sequencing was by immunoSEQ multiplex PCR. Of about 2.1 million clones listed, approximately 92% are singletons. Naive-designated CD8 cells lacked CD45RO, were positively enriched for CCR7, and omitted terminally differentiated effector memory CD45RA+ cells. The sequencing sample was made of naive CD8+ T cells from PBMCs. These receptors came from a man aged 18 to 29 in good health. Some clones in this sample may be carry-over from other donors' samples.

As concerns this clone: Other DNA sequences of this sample code for an identical CDR3. CDR3 sequence (DNA): TGTGCCAGCAGTTTATTCAGCGCTTACGAGCAGTACTTC. Its translation is CASSLFSAYEQYF. The chain carries TRBV28 and TRBJ2-7; D is unclear. CDR1 and CDR2 (germline): MDHEN, SYDVKM. The CDR3 spans 13 residues. V dropped 1 base and J dropped 4 bases, with 8 bases sitting between them.

This clone was recorded once. The chain has TRBV2 and TRBJ2-2, with 9 nucleotides matching TRBD1. J gave up 5 bases and V 5 bases, and 3 bases lay outside the gene matches. Germline V gene lookup returns CDR1 SNHLY and CDR2 FYNNEI. The CDR3 consists of 14 residues. CDR3 protein: CASSPGTGTGELFF. The CDR3 nucleotides are TGTGCCAGCAGTCCCGGGACAGGGACCGGGGAGCTGTTTTTT.

The gene calls are TRBV9 and TRBJ2-2, with TRBD2 identical over 8 bases. V lost 5 bases and J lost 6; bases outside the gene matches: 6. Per germline, CDR1 SGDLS and CDR2 YYNGEE. The CDR3 extends over 14 amino acids. The CDR3 DNA reads TGTGCCAGCAGTGATAGCGGGACCCCCGGGGAGCTGTTTTTT. Its translation: CASSDSGTPGELFF.

The chain carries TRBV7-3 and TRBJ1-1; 10 bases align to TRBD1. The V and J ends lost 6 bases and 0 bases, in that order; junction bases with no gene match: 10. This CDR3 region has 17 residues. From germline, CDR1 is SGHTA and CDR2 FQGTGA. CDR3 loop: CASSYRDRGYMNTEAFF. In DNA form, the CDR3 reads TGTGCCAGCAGTTACCGGGACAGGGGTTACATGAACACTGAAGCTTTCTTT.

J is TRBJ1-1 and V is TRBV19; tentatively, D is TRBD1 (5 bases). This CDR3 is 14 amino acids long. The V end lost 6 bases, the J end lost 2 bases, and 13 bases lay between the germline ends. Germline V gene data show CDR1 as LNHDA and CDR2 as SQIVND (reference sequence). The CDR3 here is CASSADRHNTEAFF. The CDR3 coding sequence is TGTGCCAGTAGCGCAGACAGACACAACACTGAAGCTTTCTTT.

The chain joins TRBV27 to TRBJ1-3; D unresolved. Germline CDR1 MNHEY, CDR2 SMNVEV (reference sequence). CDR3 size: 14 residues. V was trimmed by 0 bases and J by 1 base, leaving 4 bases between them. The CDR3 DNA reads as TGTGCCAGCAGTTTATCCTTTTCTGGAAACACCATATATTTT. This translates into CASSLSFSGNTIYF.

This clone was recorded only once. The rearrangement links TRBV27 to TRBJ1-4; D gene unclear. The CDR3 covers 17 residues. Germline V lookup: CDR1 MNHEY, CDR2 SMNVEV (reference sequence). V was trimmed by 0 bases and J by 1 base, leaving 12 bases between them. The CDR3 sequence: CASSLSGELVTNEKLFF. CDR3 in DNA: TGTGCCAGCAGTTTATCGGGTGAATTGGTAACTAATGAAAAACTGTTTTTT.

The CDR3 nucleotides read TGCGCCAGCAGTCTAAGACAGGAGAGCTCCTACGAGCAGTACTTC. It encodes CASSLRQESSYEQYF. The chain combines TRBV4-1 with TRBJ2-7; D might be TRBD1 (6 bases). This CDR3 spans 15 amino acids. Trimming stripped 6 bases from V and 0 bases from J, with 15 bases between. The germline V gene encodes CDR1 MGHRA and CDR2 YSYEKL.

The CDR3 sequence is CASSFGGRVTGELFF. The CDR3 nucleotides read TGTGCCAGCAGTTTTGGCGGGAGGGTTACCGGGGAGCTGTTTTTT. The V call is TRBV27, the J call TRBJ2-2; 9 bases agree with TRBD2. CDR1 is MNHEY, CDR2 SMNVEV, per germline (reference sequence). V lost 3 bases to trimming and J lost 5 bases; unmatched junction nucleotides: 4. The CDR3 is 15 amino acids.

The rearrangement uses TRBV4-3 and TRBJ2-5; no clear D. V was trimmed by 3 bases and J by 4 bases, leaving 15 bases between them. There are 15 residues in the CDR3. Germline CDR1 reads LGHNA; CDR2 reads YSLEER. The CDR3 reads CASSHGSFPGETQYF. CDR3 DNA: TGCGCCAGCAGCCACGGTTCGTTTCCGGGAGAGACCCAGTACTTC.

The chain employs TRBV4-3 and TRBJ2-5, with 10 nucleotides matching TRBD2. CDR1 and CDR2 from the germline V gene are LGHNA and YSLEER. The CDR3 covers 17 residues. The V gene end was trimmed by 0 bases and the J gene end by 1 base; junction bases not matched to a gene: 5. CDR3 residues: CASSQDLQREGQETQYF. The CDR3 DNA sequence: TGCGCCAGCAGCCAAGATCTTCAGCGGGAGGGCCAAGAGACCCAGTACTTC.

CDR3 DNA sequence: TGTGCCAGCAGCCTCCCGACAGGGGGCCTCTCTGGGGCCAACGTCCTGACTTTC. The encoded protein is CASSLPTGGLSGANVLTF. This rearrangement joins TRBV5-4 to TRBJ2-6; 10 bases align to TRBD1. V trimming: 4 bases; J trimming: 0 bases; junction bases outside the gene matches: 7. The CDR3 is 18 amino acids. In germline, CDR1 is SGHNT, CDR2 YYREEE (reference sequence).

The rearrangement joins TRBV19 to TRBJ1-4; the match to TRBD1 covers 7 bases. The CDR3 totals 13 residues. The V gene end was trimmed by 7 bases and the J gene end by 7 bases; junction bases not matched to a gene: 6. Germline V CDR1 and CDR2: LNHDA, SQIVND (reference sequence). This CDR3 is CASIAPGGEKLFF. The CDR3 coding sequence is TGTGCCAGTATCGCGCCAGGGGGTGAAAAACTGTTTTTT.

The V and J genes are TRBV5-6 and TRBJ1-6; D perhaps matches TRBD1 (6 bases). Germline-derived CDR1 and CDR2 are SGHDT and YYEEEE. The CDR3 is 14 amino acids. V dropped 6 bases and J dropped 5 bases, with 12 bases sitting between them. CDR3 residues: CASKAGENNSPLHF. The DNA of the CDR3 is TGTGCCAGCAAGGCAGGGGAGAATAATTCACCCCTCCACTTT.

The CDR3 here is CASRGRKLYEQYF. DNA for the CDR3: TGTGCCAGCCGGGGCCGCAAACTCTACGAGCAGTACTTC. The chain joins TRBV7-8 to TRBJ2-7; D possibly matches TRBD1 or TRBD2 (5 bases each). The V end was cut by 8 bases, the J end by 3 bases, with 14 bases between. This CDR3 is built from 13 residues. Germline V lookup: CDR1 SGHVS, CDR2 FQNEAQ.

CDR3 protein: CASSQDSSYNSPLHF. CDR3 sequence (DNA): TGCGCCAGCAGCCAAGACAGCTCCTATAATTCACCCCTCCACTTT. The V and J genes are TRBV4-1 and TRBJ1-6; unclear D gene. The CDR3 consists of 15 residues. Germline loops: CDR1 MGHRA, CDR2 YSYEKL. V gave up 0 bases and J gave up 0 bases, with 3 bases separating them.

This clone was recorded once. The V call is TRBV9, the J call TRBJ1-1, with TRBD1 as a possible D gene (6 bases). V gave up 0 bases and J gave up 10 bases, with 13 bases separating them. Per the germline V gene, CDR1 is SGDLS and CDR2 is YYNGEE. The CDR3 covers 13 residues. The CDR3 region has the DNA TGTGCCAGCAGCGTAGACGCAGGGGCACTAGCTTTCTTT. Encoded protein: CASSVDAGALAFF. Complete variable domain (other parts from reference TRBV9 and TRBJ1-1): DSGVTQTPKHLITATGQRVTLRCSPRSGDLSVYWYQQSLDQGLQFLIQYYNGEERAKGNILERFSAQQFPDLHSELNLSSLELGDSALYFCASSVDAGALAFFGQGTRLTVV.

V is TRBV9 and J is TRBJ2-2, with D unresolved. The CDR3 is 10 amino acids. V lost 4 bases and J lost 10, with 5 bases in between. Germline CDR1 and CDR2: SGDLS and YYNGEE. DNA for the CDR3: TGTGCCAGCAGCCAGACGGAGCTGTTTTTT. Protein product: CASSQTELFF.

The chain has TRBV9 and TRBJ2-5, with 8 bases matching TRBD1. Germline values: CDR1 SGDLS, CDR2 YYNGEE. This CDR3 has 15 residues. J lost 0 bases, V lost 4 bases, and 5 bases had no gene match. The CDR3 DNA follows: TGTGCCAGCAGCCTCCAGGACAGGGACCAAGAGACCCAGTACTTC. Its protein product is CASSLQDRDQETQYF.

This sequence joins TRBV27 and TRBJ2-7; perhaps TRBD2 as D (5 bases). Germline CDR1 MNHEY, CDR2 SMNVEV (reference sequence). V lost 2 bases to trimming and J lost 7 bases, with 12 bases between them. This CDR3 region has 13 residues. The CDR3 nucleotides read TGTGCCAGCAGTTTAAGGGCTTGGGAGGAGCAGTACTTC. As protein: CASSLRAWEEQYF.

The rearrangement links TRBV29-1 to TRBJ1-1, with D possibly matching TRBD1 (5 bases). CDR1 and CDR2 from the germline V gene are SQVTM and ANQGSEA. This CDR3 has 13 residues. The CDR3 DNA follows: TGCGCGGTTTGGGGGACGGGGAACACTGAAGCTTTCTTT. Its translation is CAVWGTGNTEAFF.

The rearrangement uses TRBV27 and TRBJ2-1; possibly TRBD1 or TRBD2 for D (5 bases each). This CDR3 is 13 amino acids long. The germline V gene has CDR1 MNHEY and CDR2 SMNVEV (reference sequence). Trimming removed 4 bases at V and 5 bases at J, with 9 bases between. Here the CDR3 reads CASSYGADNEQFF. The CDR3 bases are TGTGCCAGCAGTTACGGGGCTGACAATGAGCAGTTCTTC.

The chain recombines TRBV7-9 with TRBJ2-3; 16 bases are shared with TRBD2. Germline loops: CDR1 SEHNR, CDR2 FQNEAQ (reference sequence). CDR3 length: 19 amino acids. V shed 2 bases, J shed 0 bases, and the junction held 5 bases outside the gene matches. Here the CDR3 DNA reads TGTGCCAGCAGCTTACGAGGGACTAGCGGGAGGGGAAGCACAGATACGCAGTATTTT. As protein: CASSLRGTSGRGSTDTQYF.

The chain recombines TRBV6-1 with TRBJ1-5; TRBD1 matches 10 bases. The length of the CDR3 is 16 residues. Trimming removed 2 bases from V and 5 bases from J; junction bases left unmatched: 6. From germline, CDR1 is MNHNS and CDR2 SASEGT. CDR3 sequence (DNA): TGTGCCAGCAGTGAACTCAGGGGACAGGGGTATCAGCCCCAGCATTTT. Translating it yields CASSELRGQGYQPQHF.